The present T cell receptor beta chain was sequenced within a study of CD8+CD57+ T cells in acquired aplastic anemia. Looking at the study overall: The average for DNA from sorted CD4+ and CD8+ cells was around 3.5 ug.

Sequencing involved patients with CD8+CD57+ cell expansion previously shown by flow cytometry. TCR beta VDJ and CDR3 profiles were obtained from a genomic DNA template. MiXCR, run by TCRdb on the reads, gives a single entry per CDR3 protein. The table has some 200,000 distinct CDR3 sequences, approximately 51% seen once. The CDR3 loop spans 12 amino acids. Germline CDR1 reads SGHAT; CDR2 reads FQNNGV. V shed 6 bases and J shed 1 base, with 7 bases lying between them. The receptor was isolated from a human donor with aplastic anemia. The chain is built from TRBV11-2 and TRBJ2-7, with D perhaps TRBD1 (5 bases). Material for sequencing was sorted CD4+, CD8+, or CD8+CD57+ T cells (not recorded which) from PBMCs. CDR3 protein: CASSKGSYEQYF. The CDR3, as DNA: TGTGCCAGCAGTAAGGGGTCCTACGAGCAGTACTTC.